The 14 T cell receptor beta chains in this list originate from one sample, sequenced in a study of regulatory T cells in long-lasting Graves disease (dated by TCRdb to the early 2020s). The label giving this sample's time point can be read as: newly diagnosed GD, antithyroid drugs for less than 3 months. For both TCR sequencing and RNA sequencing, RNA was extracted from PBMCs using TRIzol. Library method: multiplex PCR. Sequencing used an Illumina HiSeq 4000. CDR3 regions were amplified by Arm-PCR with iRepertoire HTBI primers to construct TCR beta libraries. TCRdb reanalyzed the raw reads on its own, using fastp at Q25 for trimming and MiXCR for clone calling, and kept in-frame beta chains. CDR3 protein sequences are deduplicated, and each keeps its most common genes and DNA. The sample contains over 350,000 distinct CDR3 sequences, about 15% of them found a single time. Of the sample, about 7.8% is held by the ten largest clones.

These data were likewise used in another study, on T cells in Graves' hyperthyroidism and ophthalmopathy.

Sequenced material: peripheral blood mononuclear cells (PBMCs), taken at new diagnosis, from a patient treated with antithyroid drugs. These receptors originate from a woman between 40 and 50 years old with Graves disease. Donor details come from another sample of the same person, matched by shared clones.

This clonotype was observed a handful of times. V is TRBV19 and J is TRBJ1-5; D gene unclear. The V end was cut by 3 bases, the J end by 0 bases, with 6 bases between. This CDR3 region has 14 residues. The germline V gene has CDR1 LNHDA and CDR2 SQIVND (reference sequence). As DNA, the CDR3 is TGTGCCAGTAGTATGCAGGATAGCAATCAGCCCCAGCATTTT. Translated: CASSMQDSNQPQHF. The full variable domain, with the rest looked up from reference TRBV19 and TRBJ1-5, is DGGITQSPKYLFRKEGQNVTLSCEQNLNHDAMYWYRQDPGQGLRLIYYSQIVNDFQKGDIAEGYSVSREKKESFPLTVTSAQKNPTAFYLCASSMQDSNQPQHFGDGTRLSIL.

This clonotype was counted once. This sequence joins TRBV7-6 and TRBJ2-7, with TRBD2 matching over 10 bases. Germline CDR1 is SGHVS and CDR2 is FNYEAQ. The CDR3 has 21 amino acids. Germline trimming cut 3 bases from V and 0 bases from J; bases unmatched to any gene: 20. CDR3: CASSLLLGGLAIGLGSYEQYF. In DNA form, the CDR3 reads TGTGCCAGCAGCTTGTTGTTAGGGGGACTAGCGATTGGATTGGGCTCCTACGAGCAGTACTTC.

This clonotype has just a few counts. The chain's CDR3 is CATSDPGLASEQFF. For the CDR3, the DNA is TGTGCCACCAGTGATCCGGGACTAGCGAGTGAGCAGTTCTTC. J is TRBJ2-1 and V is TRBV24-1; 10 bases fit TRBD2. CDR1 is KGHDR and CDR2 is SFDVKD in the germline V gene. Trimming at V came to 3 bases and at J to 9 bases, leaving 4 bases not matched to a gene. This CDR3 has 14 residues.

This clonotype has at least ten counts. V and J are TRBV5-1 and TRBJ2-2, with D perhaps TRBD1 or TRBD2 (5 bases each). Germline CDR1 and CDR2: SGHRS and YFSETQ. The CDR3 spans 15 residues. V lost 4 bases, J lost 1 base, and 11 bases lay in between. The CDR3, as DNA: TGCGCCAGCAGCACCGGGACGATGAACACCGGGGAGCTGTTTTTT. Translating gives CASSTGTMNTGELFF.

This clonotype was seen only a few times. V gene TRBV20-1 combines with J gene TRBJ1-1; no clear D. The V end lost 0 bases, the J end lost 7 bases, and 12 bases lay between the germline ends. CDR3 length: 13 residues. Germline V lookup: CDR1 DFQATT, CDR2 SNEGSKA (reference sequence). CDR3 nucleotide sequence: TGCAGTGCTAGAGATAGGGCAAGCCTTGAAGCTTTCTTT. This gives the protein CSARDRASLEAFF.

This clonotype was observed at least ten times. The chain links TRBV20-1 to TRBJ2-7; 8 bases align to TRBD2. The CDR3 is 15 amino acids. V was pared by 5 bases and J by 7 bases, with 16 bases of the junction left unmatched. Germline loops: CDR1 DFQATT, CDR2 SNEGSKA (reference sequence). The CDR3 region is CSASPKGTGGGEQYF. In DNA form, the CDR3 reads TGCAGTGCTTCCCCCAAGGGGACGGGAGGGGGGGAGCAGTACTTC.

This clonotype was detected ten times or more. The chain uses TRBV2 and TRBJ2-5; 14 positions match TRBD2. With 6 bases clipped from V and 2 bases from J, the junction kept 11 bases outside the gene matches. The length of the CDR3 is 18 residues. Looked up from germline, CDR1 is SNHLY and CDR2 is FYNNEI. The CDR3 nucleotides are TGTGCCAGCAGAATAGGACTAGCGGGAGGCTCTCTTCAAGAGACCCAGTACTTC. Translated: CASRIGLAGGSLQETQYF.

This clonotype has at least ten counts. The chain links TRBV2 to TRBJ2-1; TRBD1 aligns across 10 bases. This CDR3 is built from 20 residues. The V gene end was trimmed by 6 bases and the J gene end by 0 bases; junction bases not matched to a gene: 17. From germline, CDR1 is SNHLY and CDR2 FYNNEI. The CDR3 is CASRGPRDRGPLSSYNEQFF. The CDR3 region has the DNA TGTGCCAGCAGGGGGCCCCGGGACAGGGGTCCCCTATCCTCCTACAATGAGCAGTTCTTC.

This clonotype showed up many times. The chain recombines TRBV28 with TRBJ1-5; D remains unclear. The CDR3 sequence is 15 residues long. Germline V gene sequence: CDR1 MDHEN, CDR2 SYDVKM. V was clipped by 2 bases and J by 5 bases, with 13 bases between them. CDR3 sequence: CASSLRSETDQPQHF. The CDR3, as DNA: TGTGCCAGCAGTTTAAGGTCAGAGACGGATCAGCCCCAGCATTTT.

The sample holds many counts of this clonotype. V is TRBV7-9 and J is TRBJ2-5; 9 nucleotides agree with TRBD2. TRBJ2-1 explains the end of the DNA better; the J call may be wrong. The CDR3 totals 15 residues. Germline V lookup: CDR1 SEHNR, CDR2 FQNEAQ (reference sequence). This CDR3 reads CASSRTSVLDNEQFF. The CDR3 nucleotides are TGTGCCAGCAGCCGGACTAGCGTCCTCGACAATGAGCAGTTCTTC.

This clonotype has a handful of counts. The rearrangement uses TRBV20-1 and TRBJ2-6; D gene uncertain. The germline V and J ends were trimmed by 0 bases and 0 bases, with 12 bases remaining between them. The CDR3 spans 17 residues. The V gene's germline CDR1 is DFQATT and CDR2 SNEGSKA (reference sequence). The CDR3, as DNA: TGCAGTGCTAGAGACGGCCGGCCCCTCTCTGGGGCCAACGTCCTGACTTTC. Amino acid sequence: CSARDGRPLSGANVLTF.

This clonotype turned up a few times. The genes are TRBV6-1 and TRBJ1-3; D remains ambiguous. The ends were cut back, 6 bases at V and 4 bases at J, with 4 bases in the middle. The length of the CDR3 is 11 residues. Germline V lookup: CDR1 MNHNS, CDR2 SASEGT. In DNA, the CDR3 is TGTGCCAGCAGGTTCGGAAACACCATATATTTT. The encoded protein is CASRFGNTIYF.

There are many counts of this clonotype. The chain carries TRBV6-5 and TRBJ2-5; 7 nucleotides match TRBD1. The junction had 1 base not matched to a gene; V was cut back by 0 bases and J by 3 bases. The germline CDR1 and CDR2 sequences are MNHEY and SVGAGI. This CDR3 has 14 amino acids. DNA of the CDR3: TGTGCCAGCAGTTACTCGACAGGGAAAGAGACCCAGTACTTC. Translating gives CASSYSTGKETQYF.

This clonotype showed up many times. V gene TRBV11-3 combines with J gene TRBJ2-3; a possible D gene is TRBD2 (5 bases). Trimming removed 3 bases at V and 9 bases at J, with 13 bases between. Germline CDR1 SGHNT, CDR2 YENEEA. This CDR3 spans 13 amino acids. The DNA for the CDR3 is TGTGCCAGCAGCTTGGACTGGGCAGGAACGCAGTATTTT. The encoded protein is CASSLDWAGTQYF.